Listed below are T cell receptor beta chains from one sample, sequenced in a study of cytomegalovirus exposure and HLA in healthy donors. TCRdb's copy holds only in-frame clones and misses some; the assay was immunoSEQ multiplex PCR. The sample consists of roughly 220,000 clones, roughly 83% of them appearing once. The sequenced sample consisted of PBMCs. These receptors were collected from a woman under 40 in good health and CMV-seropositive. CDR3s include the opening cysteine and the closing phenylalanine or tryptophan. The D gene is left open where the match is weak. Rows give clone size only sometimes, using once, few, many, or a class for an expanded clone.

j_call v_call cdr3_length d_call clone_size cdr3_nt cdr3_aa
TRBJ2-1 TRBV2 13 . . TGTGCCAGCACTCCAACTGAGTACAATGAGCAGTTCTTC CASTPTEYNEQFF
TRBJ1-1 TRBV27 13 . . TGTGCCAGCAGTGGAGGGGTTTCCACTGAAGCTTTCTTT CASSGGVSTEAFF
TRBJ2-7 TRBV7-2 16 . . TGTGCCAGCAGCCCACCCCCACCCGTGCATGTCTACGAGCAGTACTTC CASSPPPPVHVYEQYF
TRBJ1-2 TRBV5-6 15 . once TGTGCCAGCAGCTTGGTTTTCAGGGACCCCTATGGCTACACCTTC CASSLVFRDPYGYTF
TRBJ2-3 TRBV25-1 13 . . TGTGCCAGCCTGGGGTGGGACACAGATACGCAGTATTTT CASLGWDTDTQYF
TRBJ1-2 TRBV9 14 . . TGTGCCAGCAGCGTAGACCAGGGGACAAAGGGCTACACCTTC CASSVDQGTKGYTF
TRBJ2-7 TRBV19 15 TRBD1 . TGTGCCAGTAGTGACACCGGGACAGGCTCCTACGAGCAGTACTTC CASSDTGTGSYEQYF
TRBJ1-1 TRBV28 15 . . TGTGCCAGCACGGGGGCCTCGGTTCCTAACACTGAAGCTTTCTTT CASTGASVPNTEAFF
TRBJ2-5 TRBV6-5 15 . once TGTGCCAGCAGTTACGTCGGTAGAGGGAAGGAGACCCAGTACTTC CASSYVGRGKETQYF
TRBJ1-1 TRBV27 10 . few TGTGCCAGCGGAACTTATGAAGCTTTCTTT CASGTYEAFF
TRBJ2-7 TRBV11-2 15 . . TGTGCCAGCAGCCCCTCGTTGGGGGAAGTTTTCGAGCAGTACTTC CASSPSLGEVFEQYF
TRBJ2-7 TRBV18 15 . . TGTGCCAGCTCACCAAGGTCCGGGCAGGCCTACGAGCAGTACTTC CASSPRSGQAYEQYF
TRBJ2-3 TRBV28 12 . . TGTGCCAGCAGATATAGCACAGATACGCAGTATTTT CASRYSTDTQYF
TRBJ1-5 TRBV18 15 . few TGTGCCAGCTCGCTCGGGACACAGGGTTATCAGCCCCAGCATTTT CASSLGTQGYQPQHF
TRBJ2-2 TRBV7-8 12 . . TGTGCCAGCAGCTTAATCACCGGGGAGCTGTTTTTT CASSLITGELFF
TRBJ2-1 TRBV5-1 15 . . TGCGCCAGCAGACCCGTAGCGGATTCCTACAATGAGCAGTTCTTC CASRPVADSYNEQFF
TRBJ2-2 TRBV11-2 17 TRBD2 . TGTGCCAGCAGCTCCCCAGCGGGAGCTACGAACACCGGGGAGCTGTTTTTT CASSSPAGATNTGELFF
TRBJ1-5 TRBV27 17 . . TGTGCCAGCAGTTTATCGGTGGTAGGGGCCAGCAATCAGCCCCAGCATTTT CASSLSVVGASNQPQHF
TRBJ1-3 TRBV25-1 11 . many TGTGCCAGCAGTGAAGGTTACACCATATATTTT CASSEGYTIYF
TRBJ2-7 TRBV11-3 12 . . TGTGCCAGCAGCCCCCGTGGGTACGAGCAGTACTTC CASSPRGYEQYF
TRBJ1-2 TRBV27 13 . once TGTGCCAGCAGTTCCGTACAGTTCTATGGCTACACCTTC CASSSVQFYGYTF
TRBJ1-4 TRBV6-5 13 . . TGTGCCAGCAGTACGATCCGGGTAGAAAAACTGTTTTTT CASSTIRVEKLFF